These T cell receptor beta chains were read from a single sample in a study of blood T cell dynamics during melanoma immunotherapy. The assay was immunoSEQ multiplex PCR, and TCRdb's table has in-frame clones only and misses some. Its clone listing holds 20 or so clones. The sequences come from cell-free DNA from blood, collected from a patient treated with checkpoint blockade. These receptor sequences come from a human donor with melanoma. Both conserved end residues are part of each CDR3. The order of the fields is D gene, J gene, V gene, CDR3 protein, CDR3 DNA. A D gene is named only where the DNA matches it firmly.

D: NA
J: TRBJ2-5
V: TRBV9
CDR3: CASSVASAEETQYF
DNA: TGTGCCAGCAGCGTAGCCTCGGCGGAAGAGACCCAGTACTTC

D: TRBD1
J: TRBJ2-5
V: TRBV5-1
CDR3: CASSLTGVWETQYF
DNA: TGCGCCAGCAGCTTAACAGGGGTATGGGAGACCCAGTACTTC

D: NA
J: TRBJ1-2
V: TRBV7-1
CDR3: CASSTEGKTYGYTF
DNA: TGTGCCAGCAGCACCGAGGGAAAGACCTATGGCTACACCTTC

D: TRBD2
J: TRBJ2-3
V: TRBV30
CDR3: CAWSIGLAGEKGTQYF
DNA: TGTGCCTGGAGTATTGGACTAGCGGGGGAAAAGGGTACGCAGTATTTT

D: TRBD1
J: TRBJ2-2
V: TRBV5-1
CDR3: CASRQGLGGTGELFF
DNA: TGCGCCAGCCGACAGGGGCTAGGAGGGACCGGGGAGCTGTTTTTT

D: NA
J: TRBJ1-5
V: TRBV10-1
CDR3: CASTLDPKGNQPQHF
DNA: TGCGCCAGCACCCTAGACCCCAAGGGCAATCAGCCCCAGCATTTT

D: NA
J: TRBJ2-5
V: TRBV11-2
CDR3: CASSLSLSETQYF
DNA: TGTGCCAGCAGCTTATCGTTGAGTGAGACCCAGTACTTC

D: NA
J: TRBJ1-2
V: TRBV10-2
CDR3: CASSESTRWGSYYGYTF
DNA: TGCGCCAGCAGTGAGTCGACAAGATGGGGGTCTTACTATGGCTACACCTTC